This is a list of T cell receptor beta chains from one sample in a study of cytomegalovirus exposure and HLA in healthy donors. Sequencing used immunoSEQ multiplex PCR; TCRdb keeps in-frame clones, though not all of them. This sample contains 75,000 to 85,000 clones. Sequencing was done on a sample of PBMCs. Receptors originate from a man between 45 and 60 years old in good health and CMV-seronegative. Both conserved end residues are part of each CDR3. A D gene is named only where the DNA matches it firmly.

j_call d_call v_call cdr3_aa cdr3_nt
TRBJ1-3 . TRBV15 CATSRGGMTAGNTIYF TGTGCCACCAGCAGAGGGGGAATGACAGCGGGAAACACCATATATTTT
TRBJ2-5 TRBD1 TRBV5-4 CASSLQTGEGQETQYF TGTGCCAGCAGCTTGCAGACAGGGGAAGGGCAAGAGACCCAGTACTTC
TRBJ1-6 . TRBV6-5 CASSYTGNSYNSPLHF TGTGCCAGCAGTTACACAGGGAACTCCTATAATTCACCCCTCCACTTT
TRBJ2-4 . TRBV4-2 CASSEEALYKGRSTHSLAKNIQYF TGTGCCAGCAGCGAAGAGGCCTTGTACAAGGGGCGATCAACCCATTCTCTAGCCAAAAACATTCAGTACTTC
TRBJ2-7 TRBD1 TRBV27 CASSMWGQGMYEQYF TGTGCCAGCAGTATGTGGGGACAGGGGATGTACGAGCAGTACTTC
TRBJ1-5 . TRBV9 CASSVASTNQPQHF TGTGCCAGCAGCGTAGCTTCGACTAATCAGCCCCAGCATTTT
TRBJ1-5 . TRBV7-2 CASSLPGDSQPQHF TGTGCCAGCAGCTTACCCGGCGACTCTCAGCCCCAGCATTTT
TRBJ2-5 TRBD2 TRBV11-3 CASSGSGGGETQYF TGTGCCAGCAGCGGTAGCGGGGGAGGGGAGACCCAGTACTTC
TRBJ2-7 TRBD1 TRBV4-2 CASSQSGTGGLYEQYF TGTGCCAGCAGTCAATCCGGGACAGGGGGTCTTTACGAGCAGTACTTC
TRBJ1-2 TRBD1 TRBV23-1 CASSQTGGTGFHPGYTF TGCGCCAGCAGTCAAACCGGCGGGACAGGGTTTCATCCTGGCTACACCTTC